This is a list of T cell receptor beta chains from one sample in a study of T cells in Graves' hyperthyroidism and ophthalmopathy. Using its own MiXCR run on the multiplex PCR reads, TCRdb lists one record per CDR3 protein. Counted here are 500,000 to 600,000 distinct CDR3 sequences, 20% occurring once; the ten biggest clones make up around 50%. The sample comprised blood. The receptors originated from a man aged 35 to 55 with Graves' ophthalmopathy. Both conserved end residues are part of each CDR3. D genes are given only for firm matches. Rows may omit the clone size; those that give it use once, few, many or a size class.

V gene	J gene	D gene	CDR3 length	clone size	CDR3 protein	CDR3 DNA
TRBV7-2	TRBJ2-3	NA	17	few	CASSIIPLALSTDTQYF	TGTGCCAGCAGCATCATCCCCCTAGCGCTAAGCACAGATACGCAGTATTTT
TRBV5-6	TRBJ2-1	NA	12	NA	CASSFGPSEQFF	TGTGCCAGCAGCTTTGGGCCATCGGAGCAGTTCTTC
TRBV2	TRBJ1-2	NA	13	NA	CASSEGRDDGYTF	TGTGCCAGCAGCGAGGGTAGGGATGACGGCTACACCTTC
TRBV20-1	TRBJ2-7	NA	13	many	CSARAPGGYEQYF	TGCAGTGCTAGAGCGCCTGGGGGTTACGAGCAGTACTTC
TRBV3-1	TRBJ2-1	NA	18	few	CASSQEVAAPVSYNEQFF	TGTGCCAGCAGCCAAGAAGTAGCAGCGCCCGTATCCTACAATGAGCAGTTCTTC
TRBV9	TRBJ2-1	NA	15	NA	CASSPRDAPYNEQFF	TGTGCCAGCAGCCCCCGAGACGCCCCCTACAATGAGCAGTTCTTC
TRBV10-3	TRBJ2-1	NA	13	few	CAIRGGGMNEQFF	TGTGCCATCAGAGGGGGAGGTATGAATGAGCAGTTCTTC
TRBV12-3/TRBV12-4	TRBJ1-6	NA	14	many	CASSPLSGEWPLHF	TGTGCCAGCAGCCCCCTGAGTGGGGAGTGGCCCCTCCACTTT
TRBV5-1	TRBJ2-1	NA	14	NA	CASSPGLINNEQFF	TGCGCCAGCAGCCCTGGACTCATTAACAATGAGCAGTTCTTC
TRBV7-3	TRBJ2-1	NA	17	NA	CASSPTPGGGGYNEQFF	TGTGCCAGCAGCCCCACCCCAGGGGGGGGTGGGTACAATGAGCAGTTCTTC
TRBV6-2/TRBV6-3	TRBJ1-1	NA	13	NA	CASSYNAYTEAFF	TGTGCCAGCAGTTACAACGCGTACACTGAAGCTTTCTTT
TRBV7-9	TRBJ2-1	TRBD2	14	few	CASRTSGIYNEQFF	TGTGCCAGCAGAACTAGCGGGATCTACAATGAGCAGTTCTTC
TRBV6-5	TRBJ1-6	TRBD1	18	few	CASSYPRSGGAGNSPLHF	TGTGCCAGCAGTTACCCTAGATCAGGGGGCGCCGGGAATTCACCCCTCCACTTT
TRBV2	TRBJ2-1	NA	15	many	CASSERKGAYNEQFF	TGTGCCAGCAGTGAAAGGAAGGGGGCCTACAATGAGCAGTTCTTC
TRBV5-1	TRBJ2-1	NA	13	few	CASSTQLAAEQFF	TGCGCCAGCAGCACTCAGTTAGCAGCTGAGCAGTTCTTC
TRBV5-1	TRBJ2-1	NA	15	NA	CASSFTNQRNNEQFF	TGCGCCAGCAGCTTTACCAATCAACGGAACAATGAGCAGTTCTTC
TRBV5-1	TRBJ1-1	NA	16	few	CASSLPPGEGRTEAFF	TGCGCCAGCAGCCTCCCACCGGGGGAGGGGAGGACTGAAGCTTTCTTT
TRBV29-1	TRBJ2-3	NA	13	once	CSVAGPSTDTQYF	TGCAGCGTTGCTGGTCCTAGCACAGATACGCAGTATTTT
TRBV10-3	TRBJ2-2	NA	11	NA	CAISVFGELFF	TGTGCCATCAGTGTGTTCGGGGAGCTGTTTTTT
TRBV3-1	TRBJ2-2	NA	14	once	CASSYTGSTGELFF	TGTGCCAGCAGCTACACAGGTTCCACCGGGGAGCTGTTTTTT
TRBV5-5	TRBJ1-1	NA	15	NA	CASRPPGGGYTEAFF	TGTGCCAGCAGACCCCCGGGGGGAGGGTACACTGAAGCTTTCTTT
TRBV12-3/TRBV12-4	TRBJ2-3	NA	14	many	CASSLGRSVDTQYF	TGTGCCAGCAGCCTAGGTCGGTCGGTGGATACGCAGTATTTT
TRBV12-3/TRBV12-4	TRBJ1-5	NA	16	many	CASNAGTSDSNQPQHF	TGTGCCAGCAACGCCGGGACATCAGATAGCAATCAGCCCCAGCATTTT
TRBV7-9	TRBJ2-2	NA	15	once	CASSSLGLSSGELFF	TGTGCCAGCAGCTCCCTCGGACTATCGTCCGGGGAGCTGTTTTTT
TRBV3-1	TRBJ2-4	TRBD2	17	few	CASSQVGEAGPKNIQYF	TGTGCCAGCAGCCAAGTCGGTGAAGCGGGGCCCAAAAACATTCAGTACTTC
TRBV7-2	TRBJ2-3	TRBD2	15	few	CASRQTSGSVDTQYF	TGTGCCAGCAGACAAACTAGCGGGTCAGTAGATACGCAGTATTTT